The 22 T cell receptor beta chains below were found in one sample sequenced in a study of identical twins. TCRdb called the 5' RACE reads again in MiXCR, with one record for every CDR3 protein. This sample has about 220,000 distinct CDR3 sequences, with less than 9.5% found just once. The sample taken for sequencing was memory (CD45RO+) T cells sorted from blood. The receptors were gathered from a woman younger than 30 in good health.

V gene TRBV20-1 combines with J gene TRBJ2-7; 9 positions agree with TRBD2. J was trimmed by 3 bases and V by 0 bases; bases with no gene match: 15. CDR1 is DFQATT, CDR2 SNEGSKA, per germline (reference sequence). This CDR3 is built from 18 residues. CDR3 in DNA: TGCAGTGCTAGAGACCCCGGTGGGGCTAGCGGGGACTACTACGAGCAGTACTTC. As protein: CSARDPGGASGDYYEQYF.

This clonotype was detected a few times. J is TRBJ2-5 and V is TRBV7-2, with 8 positions matching TRBD2. The V gene end was trimmed by 5 bases and the J gene end by 6 bases; junction bases not matched to a gene: 11. Germline V lookup: CDR1 SGHTA, CDR2 FQGNSA. CDR3 length: 15 amino acids. CDR3 in amino acids: CASSLTSARLQTQYF. Written as DNA, the CDR3 is TGTGCCAGCAGCCTGACTAGCGCCAGGCTGCAGACCCAGTACTTC.

The sample holds a few counts of this clonotype. The genes are TRBV11-2 and TRBJ2-5; D unresolved. V lost 5 bases to trimming and J lost 2 bases, with 15 bases between them. Germline V gene data show CDR1 as SGHAT and CDR2 as FQNNGV. CDR3 size: 15 residues. Here the CDR3 DNA reads TGTGCCAGCAGCGAGATAGAACAGCGACAAGAGACCCAGTACTTC. Translating gives CASSEIEQRQETQYF. Supplemented by reference TRBV11-2 and TRBJ2-5, the full variable domain reads EAGVAQSPRYKIIEKRQSVAFWCNPISGHATLYWYQQILGQGPKLLIQFQNNGVVDDSQLPKDRFSAERLKGVDSTLKIQPAKLEDSAVYLCASSEIEQRQETQYFGPGTRLLVL.

This clonotype was counted at least ten times. This sequence joins TRBV20-1 and TRBJ2-2; the D gene is possibly TRBD2 (6 bases). The CDR3 consists of 15 residues. V shed 3 bases and J shed 4 bases, with 15 bases lying between them. The germline gives CDR1 DFQATT, CDR2 SNEGSKA (reference sequence). The chain's CDR3 is CSARRAGKGTGELFF. Here the CDR3 DNA reads TGCAGTGCTAGGAGGGCGGGGAAAGGCACCGGGGAGCTGTTTTTT.

This chain joins TRBV25-1 and TRBJ2-7; unclear D gene. Germline lookup yields CDR1 MGHDK and CDR2 SYGVNS. CDR3 length equals 11 residues. The germline V and J ends were trimmed by 8 bases and 4 bases, with 9 bases remaining between them. The CDR3 sequence is CASSNAYEQYF. In nucleotides, the CDR3 is TGTGCCAGCTCAAACGCTTACGAGCAGTACTTC.

The rearrangement joins TRBV29-1 to TRBJ2-3; 8 nucleotides align to TRBD2. V shed 3 bases and J 6 bases; nucleotides not matched to a gene: 11. The V gene's germline CDR1 is SQVTM and CDR2 ANQGSEA. This CDR3 has 15 amino acids. CDR3 loop: CSVDQRELMADTQYF. In nucleotides, the CDR3 is TGCAGCGTTGATCAGCGGGAGTTGATGGCTGATACGCAGTATTTT.

The CDR3 DNA follows: TGCACCAGCAGCCATATCCTACGGGGATGCGAGCAGTACTTC. Amino acid sequence: CTSSHILRGCEQYF. The chain has TRBV1 and TRBJ2-7. TRBV1 counts as a pseudogene. The CDR3 consists of 14 residues.

The CDR3 loop reads CASSPLDRGQTYNEQFF. The CDR3 nucleotides read TGTGCCAGCAGCCCACTGGACAGGGGCCAGACCTACAATGAGCAGTTCTTC. The chain uses TRBV14 and TRBJ2-1; 9 bases are shared with TRBD1. The CDR3 runs 17 residues. Germline CDR1 and CDR2: SGHDN and FVKESK. V dropped 4 bases and J dropped 2; count of bases not matched to a gene: 9.

This clonotype was recorded a few times. This sequence joins TRBV4-2 and TRBJ2-5; possible D gene TRBD2, 5 bases. The length of the CDR3 is 15 residues. Per the germline V gene, CDR1 is LGHNA and CDR2 is YNFKEQ. V was pared by 0 bases and J by 5 bases, with 13 bases between. The CDR3 region has the DNA TGTGCCAGCAGCCAAGAGGAGCGGTCCGGGGAGACCCAGTACTTC. The encoded protein is CASSQEERSGETQYF.

This clonotype was detected a few times. One end of the junction is discordant with germline, which a read error may explain. The rearrangement joins TRBV2 to TRBJ2-3, with D possibly being TRBD1 (6 bases). Germline loops: CDR1 SNHLY, CDR2 FYNNEI. The CDR3 is made up of 11 amino acids. The CDR3 coding sequence is TGTGCCAGCAGTGACCGGGACACAAGGGATTTT. It specifies CASSDRDTRDF.

This clonotype was counted only a few times. The chain is built from TRBV24-1 and TRBJ2-7; maybe TRBD2 (5 bases). In germline, CDR1 is KGHDR, CDR2 SFDVKD. The CDR3 has 12 residues. V dropped 0 bases and J dropped 6 bases, with 5 bases sitting between them. CDR3 protein: CATSDLRGEQYF. The CDR3 DNA follows: TGTGCCACCAGTGATTTGCGGGGCGAGCAGTACTTC.

The chain has TRBV27 and TRBJ1-2; TRBD1 aligns across 7 bases. The ends lost 5 bases at V and 8 bases at J; junction bases unmatched: 20. Germline-derived CDR1 and CDR2 are MNHEY and SMNVEV (reference sequence). This CDR3 has 17 residues. The CDR3 spells CASSPNPGQVHHGGYTF. CDR3 sequence (DNA): TGTGCCAGCAGTCCGAACCCCGGACAGGTACATCACGGGGGCTACACCTTC.

The gene calls are TRBV7-2 and TRBJ2-2; TRBD2 agrees at 7 bases. The CDR3 contains 16 residues. The germline gives CDR1 SGHTA, CDR2 FQGNSA. Trimming removed 1 base from V and 7 bases from J; junction bases left unmatched: 9. CDR3 DNA sequence: TGTGCCAGCAGCTTAGTAGGGTCTAGCGGTAACGGGGAGCTGTTTTTT. Protein product: CASSLVGSSGNGELFF.

The gene calls are TRBV7-9 and TRBJ2-3; D may be TRBD1 or TRBD2 (6 bases each). The CDR3 consists of 16 residues. CDR1 is SEHNR, CDR2 FQNEAQ, per germline (reference sequence). Trimming took 4 bases from V and 6 from J, leaving 20 bases between them. CDR3 in DNA: TGTGCCAGCAGCTGGGGTCGGGGGCCCGGTTGGGATACGCAGTATTTT. Its protein is CASSWGRGPGWDTQYF.

The J gene is TRBJ1-1, the V gene TRBV11-3; D not certain. The V and J ends lost 3 bases and 1 base respectively, with 15 bases between them. The CDR3 consists of 16 residues. The V gene's germline CDR1 is SGHNT and CDR2 YENEEA. Written as DNA, the CDR3 is TGTGCCAGCAGCTTGTGGCAAGGGTGGGGGAACACTGAAGCTTTCTTT. Its protein product is CASSLWQGWGNTEAFF.

The J gene is TRBJ1-5, the V gene TRBV29-1; TRBD1 aligns across 7 bases. The CDR3 sequence is 13 residues long. The trim removed 5 bases at V and 2 bases at J, leaving 3 bases unmatched. From germline, CDR1 is SQVTM and CDR2 ANQGSEA. CDR3 in amino acids: CSVSQGGNQPQHF. CDR3 DNA: TGCAGCGTTTCTCAGGGGGGCAATCAGCCCCAGCATTTT.

This clonotype was recorded at least ten times. The rearrangement uses TRBV6-1 and TRBJ2-3, with a tentative D call TRBD1 (6 bases). The V gene lost 7 bases and the J gene lost 4 bases, with 15 bases spanning the gap. The germline V gene has CDR1 MNHNS and CDR2 SASEGT. This CDR3 spans 14 amino acids. CDR3 nucleotides: TGTGCCAGCAAAACAACAGGGTTGGCAGATACGCAGTATTTT. Its translation is CASKTTGLADTQYF.

This clonotype has just a few counts. The chain joins TRBV19 to TRBJ2-7, with 7 bases that match TRBD2. V shed 5 bases, J shed 2 bases, and the junction held 3 bases outside the gene matches. The CDR3 sequence is 13 residues long. Germline V gene data show CDR1 as LNHDA and CDR2 as SQIVND (reference sequence). In DNA form, the CDR3 reads TGTGCCAGTAGTCAACTAGCGACCTACGAGCAGTACTTC. This encodes CASSQLATYEQYF.

In its sample, this clonotype was seen a few times. This sequence joins TRBV15 and TRBJ2-2, with 8 bases fitting TRBD1. V dropped 3 bases and J dropped 3; count of bases not matched to a gene: 6. The germline V gene has CDR1 LNHNV and CDR2 YYDKDF (reference sequence). The CDR3 is made up of 16 amino acids. Written as DNA, the CDR3 is TGTGCCACCAGCAGCCGGGACAGGACTTACACCGGGGAGCTGTTTTTT. Its translation is CATSSRDRTYTGELFF.

CDR3 DNA sequence: TGTGCCAGCACTGGGAGCAGGAACACCGGGGAGCTGTTTTTT. This sequence encodes CASTGSRNTGELFF. The chain uses TRBV6-1 and TRBJ2-2; the D gene is possibly TRBD2 (5 bases). The CDR3 length is 14 residues. Germline assignment: CDR1 MNHNS and CDR2 SASEGT. V was trimmed by 7 bases and J by 1 base, leaving 10 bases between them.

The V call is TRBV6-1, the J call TRBJ2-3; 7 bases map to TRBD2. After removal of 6 bases from V and 3 bases from J, the junction contained 6 bases not matched to a gene. Germline CDR1 reads MNHNS; CDR2 reads SASEGT. The CDR3 length is 14 residues. The DNA of the CDR3 is TGTGCCAGCAGGGAGAGCGGGGTAACAGATACGCAGTATTTT. Translating it yields CASRESGVTDTQYF.

The V call is TRBV27, the J call TRBJ2-7; possible D gene TRBD1, 6 bases. Trimming took off 3 bases at V and 4 bases at J, with 28 bases between the two ends. The length of the CDR3 is 19 residues. Germline V gene lookup returns CDR1 MNHEY and CDR2 SMNVEV (reference sequence). CDR3 protein: CASSFRTGWTVSHGYEQYF. The CDR3 DNA sequence: TGTGCCAGCAGTTTTAGAACAGGTTGGACAGTCTCGCACGGTTACGAGCAGTACTTC.